Sequencing of this TCR beta chain was carried out in a study of T cell responses to AZD1222 COVID-19 vaccine. At the level of the study: Second doses that came at about 4 or about 12 weeks were put together.

Concerning this clone: Antigen: not known.

Some clones are missing from TCRdb's copy, which holds only in-frame ones; the method was immunoSEQ multiplex PCR. The sample lists around 110,000 clones; around 90% were seen once. The CDR3 runs to 13 residues. The germline CDR1 and CDR2 sequences are SQVTM and ANQGSEA. V was trimmed by 0 bases and J by 0 bases, leaving 5 bases between them. Whole-study findings and limits: Following two doses of AZD1222, Spike-specific TCR breadth and depth rose.

This receptor was taken from an adult in good health. The V and J genes are TRBV29-1 and TRBJ1-1; D gene unclear. The sample was peripheral blood, taken on day 0 of AZD1222 vaccination. In DNA, the CDR3 is TGCAGCGTTGAAGAGGGATTGAACACTGAAGCTTTCTTT. This translates into CSVEEGLNTEAFF.